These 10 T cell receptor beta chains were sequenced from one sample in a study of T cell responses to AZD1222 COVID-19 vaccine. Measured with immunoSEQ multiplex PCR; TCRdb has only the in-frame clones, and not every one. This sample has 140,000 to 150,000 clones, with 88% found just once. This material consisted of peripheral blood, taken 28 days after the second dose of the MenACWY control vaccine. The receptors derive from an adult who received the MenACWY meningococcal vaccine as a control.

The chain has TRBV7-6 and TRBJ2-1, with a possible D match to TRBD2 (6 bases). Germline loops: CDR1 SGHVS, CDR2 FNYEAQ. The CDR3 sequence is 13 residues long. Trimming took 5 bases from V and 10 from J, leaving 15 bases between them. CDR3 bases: TGTGCCAGCAGCCTTCGGCGGGACCGGGAGCAGTTCTTC. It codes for CASSLRRDREQFF.

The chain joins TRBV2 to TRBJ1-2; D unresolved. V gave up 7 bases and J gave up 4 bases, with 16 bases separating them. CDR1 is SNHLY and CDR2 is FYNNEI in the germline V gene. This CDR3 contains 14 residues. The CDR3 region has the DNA TGTGCCAGCAATTATCGATCAGGTCCCTATGGCTACACCTTC. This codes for CASNYRSGPYGYTF.

The CDR3 DNA reads as TGTGCCAGCAGCCCTCAACAGGGGTCCCGGGCTGGGGCCAACGTCCTGACTTTC. Encoded protein: CASSPQQGSRAGANVLTF. The chain has TRBV11-3 and TRBJ2-6; 7 nucleotides align to TRBD1. The CDR3 has 18 amino acids. The V and J ends lost 5 bases and 2 bases, in that order; junction bases with no gene match: 12. CDR1 and CDR2 (germline): SGHNT, YENEEA.

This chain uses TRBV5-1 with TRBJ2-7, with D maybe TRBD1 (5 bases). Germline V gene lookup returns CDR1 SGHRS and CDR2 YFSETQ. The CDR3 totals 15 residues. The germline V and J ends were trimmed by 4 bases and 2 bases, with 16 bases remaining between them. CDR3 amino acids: CASSPEAGPPYEQYF. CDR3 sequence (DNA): TGCGCCAGCAGCCCCGAGGCAGGGCCGCCCTACGAGCAGTACTTC.

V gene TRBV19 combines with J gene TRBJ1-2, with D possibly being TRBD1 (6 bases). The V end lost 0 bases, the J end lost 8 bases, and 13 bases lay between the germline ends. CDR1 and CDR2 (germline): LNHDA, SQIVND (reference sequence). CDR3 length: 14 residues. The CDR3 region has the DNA TGTGCCAGTAGTATAGACCAGGGGCGCGGCGGCTACACCTTC. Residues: CASSIDQGRGGYTF.

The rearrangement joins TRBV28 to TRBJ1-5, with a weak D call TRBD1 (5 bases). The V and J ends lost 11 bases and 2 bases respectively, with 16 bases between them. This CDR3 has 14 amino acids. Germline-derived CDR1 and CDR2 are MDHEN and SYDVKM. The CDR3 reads CAGNVGAGNQPQHF. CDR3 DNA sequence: TGTGCCGGGAACGTAGGGGCAGGCAATCAGCCCCAGCATTTT.

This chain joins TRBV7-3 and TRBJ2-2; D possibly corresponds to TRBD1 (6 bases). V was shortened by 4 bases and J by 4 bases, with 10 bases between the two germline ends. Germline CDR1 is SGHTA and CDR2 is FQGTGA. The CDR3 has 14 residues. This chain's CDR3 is CASSYDRTTGELFF. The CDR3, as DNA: TGTGCCAGCAGCTACGACAGGACCACCGGGGAGCTGTTTTTT.

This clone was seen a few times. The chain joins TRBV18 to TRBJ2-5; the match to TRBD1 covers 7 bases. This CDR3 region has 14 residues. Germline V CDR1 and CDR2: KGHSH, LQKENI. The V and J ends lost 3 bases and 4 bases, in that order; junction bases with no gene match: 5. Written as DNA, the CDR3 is TGTGCCAGCTCACCTTCCAGGACAGGAGAGACCCAGTACTTC. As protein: CASSPSRTGETQYF.

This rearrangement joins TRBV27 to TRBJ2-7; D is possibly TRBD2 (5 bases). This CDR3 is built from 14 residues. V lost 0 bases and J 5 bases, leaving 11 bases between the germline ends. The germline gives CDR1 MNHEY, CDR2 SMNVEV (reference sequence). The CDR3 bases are TGTGCCAGCAGTTTATCCAGCGGCGGGCACGAGCAGTACTTC. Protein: CASSLSSGGHEQYF.

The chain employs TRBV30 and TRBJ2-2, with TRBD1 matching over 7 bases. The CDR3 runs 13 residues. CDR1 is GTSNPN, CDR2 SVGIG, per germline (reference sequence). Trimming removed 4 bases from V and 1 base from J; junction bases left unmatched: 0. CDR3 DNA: TGTGCCTGGAACAGGGGGAACACCGGGGAGCTGTTTTTT. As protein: CAWNRGNTGELFF.